One and the same sample provided the 25 T cell receptor beta chains below, sequenced in a study of shared clonotypes between healthy human individuals. Profiled with immunoSEQ multiplex PCR; TCRdb holds only in-frame clones, not every one. The table lists about 1.5 million clones, around 95% of them singletons, with about 1% in the top ten. Material: naive CD4+ T cells sorted from blood. Noted subset: CD45RA+ positively selected. The receptors come from a man aged 25 to 40 in good health.

This chain joins TRBV6-5 and TRBJ1-2; D call uncertain. The V and J ends lost 5 bases and 7 bases respectively, with 8 bases between them. CDR3 length: 11 residues. CDR1 is MNHEY and CDR2 is SVGAGI in the germline V gene. This chain's CDR3 is CASSAGTGYTF. CDR3 DNA: TGTGCCAGCAGTGCGGGCACTGGCTACACCTTC.

V and J are TRBV6-5 and TRBJ2-1; D assignment may be TRBD1 or TRBD2 (5 bases each). CDR3 size: 15 residues. Per the germline V gene, CDR1 is MNHEY and CDR2 is SVGAGI. V lost 4 bases and J lost 6, with 16 bases in between. The CDR3 coding sequence is TGTGCCAGCAGTTCCCCCGGGACCCCCGGCAATGAGCAGTTCTTC. It encodes CASSSPGTPGNEQFF.

This chain links TRBV19 with TRBJ2-1; TRBD1 matches at 8 bases. The CDR3 is 16 residues long. V trimming: 5 bases; J trimming: 0 bases; junction bases outside the gene matches: 6. Germline assignment: CDR1 LNHDA and CDR2 SQIVND (reference sequence). The CDR3, as DNA: TGTGCCAGTAGTCTTCGGACAGGGCTCTCCTACAATGAGCAGTTCTTC. This gives the protein CASSLRTGLSYNEQFF. Supplemented by reference TRBV19 and TRBJ2-1, the full variable domain reads DGGITQSPKYLFRKEGQNVTLSCEQNLNHDAMYWYRQDPGQGLRLIYYSQIVNDFQKGDIAEGYSVSREKKESFPLTVTSAQKNPTAFYLCASSLRTGLSYNEQFFGPGTRLTVL.

Concerning this clone: The same CDR3 can be traced to other DNA sequences in this sample. This chain connects TRBV18 to TRBJ2-5; the D call may be TRBD1 or TRBD2 (5 bases each). Trimming stripped 0 bases from V and 5 bases from J, with 10 bases between. Looked up from germline, CDR1 is KGHSH and CDR2 is LQKENI. The CDR3 consists of 14 residues. This CDR3 reads CASSPPGTLETQYF. For the CDR3, the DNA is TGTGCCAGCTCACCACCAGGGACCCTGGAGACCCAGTACTTC.

J is TRBJ2-2 and V is TRBV9; 8 positions agree with TRBD1. The germline CDR1 and CDR2 sequences are SGDLS and YYNGEE. Trimming at V came to 0 bases and at J to 4 bases, leaving 8 bases not matched to a gene. CDR3 length equals 17 residues. CDR3 sequence (DNA): TGTGCCAGCAGCGTAGTTCTCGGGACAGGAGCCACCGGGGAGCTGTTTTTT. This translates into CASSVVLGTGATGELFF.

As for this clone: This sample includes further DNA sequences coding for the same CDR3. V is TRBV2 and J is TRBJ1-1, with D uncertain. Trimming shortened V by 8 bases and J by 4 bases, and 5 bases separated the two germline ends. The length of the CDR3 is 10 residues. From germline, CDR1 is SNHLY and CDR2 FYNNEI. The CDR3 spells CASRRTEAFF. CDR3 sequence (DNA): TGTGCCAGCCGCCGCACTGAAGCTTTCTTT.

Concerning this clone: Distinct nucleotide sequences in the sample also encode this CDR3. The chain links TRBV5-1 to TRBJ2-1; 11 bases are a match to TRBD2. CDR1 and CDR2 (germline): SGHRS, YFSETQ. CDR3 size: 16 residues. The J segment lost 4 bases and the V segment lost 0 bases, leaving 3 bases of the junction unmatched. CDR3 amino acids: CASSLAGTSGYNEQFF. The CDR3 DNA reads TGCGCCAGCAGCTTGGCTGGGACTAGCGGATACAATGAGCAGTTCTTC.

The V and J genes are TRBV19 and TRBJ1-4; 8 bases align to TRBD1. This CDR3 spans 15 amino acids. Per the germline V gene, CDR1 is LNHDA and CDR2 is SQIVND (reference sequence). Trimming took 3 bases from V and 8 from J; bases not matched to a gene: 8. CDR3 DNA sequence: TGTGCCAGTAGTATGACAGGGGCCGGGGAAGAAAAACTGTTTTTT. It specifies CASSMTGAGEEKLFF.

The rearrangement links TRBV7-9 to TRBJ2-7; the match to TRBD2 covers 14 bases. Trimming cost V 5 bases and J 2 bases; bases outside gene matches: 14. Germline V gene data show CDR1 as SEHNR and CDR2 as FQNEAQ (reference sequence). The CDR3 covers 19 residues. CDR3 region: CASSQDETSGRAGAYEQYF. The CDR3 bases are TGTGCCAGCAGCCAGGACGAGACTAGCGGGAGGGCCGGGGCCTACGAGCAGTACTTC.

This chain links TRBV10-3 with TRBJ2-2; D not resolved. Trimming took 4 bases from V and 0 from J, leaving 15 bases between them. CDR3 size: 17 residues. CDR1 and CDR2 (germline): ENHRY, SYGVKD. This CDR3 reads CAISGDGARANTGELFF. CDR3 in DNA: TGTGCCATCAGTGGTGACGGAGCGAGAGCGAACACCGGGGAGCTGTTTTTT.

The chain uses TRBV5-4 and TRBJ2-1; 10 nucleotides agree with TRBD1. Trimming cost V 4 bases and J 5 bases; bases outside gene matches: 9. This CDR3 contains 16 residues. The germline CDR1 and CDR2 sequences are SGHNT and YYREEE (reference sequence). DNA of the CDR3: TGTGCCAGCAGCGTTGACAGGGGGCATAGAGACAATGAGCAGTTCTTC. Protein product: CASSVDRGHRDNEQFF.

The genes are TRBV5-6 and TRBJ2-6, with 9 bases matching TRBD1. V dropped 5 bases and J dropped 4; count of bases not matched to a gene: 7. CDR1 is SGHDT and CDR2 is YYEEEE in the germline V gene. The CDR3 contains 16 residues. The CDR3 region is CASRLTGGLGANVLTF. CDR3 in DNA: TGTGCCAGCAGACTTACAGGGGGCTTGGGGGCCAACGTCCTGACTTTC.

The J gene is TRBJ2-2, the V gene TRBV29-1, with D uncertain. Trimming took 3 bases from V and 5 from J, leaving 13 bases between them. The CDR3 is 14 amino acids. Per germline, CDR1 SQVTM and CDR2 ANQGSEA. In DNA, the CDR3 is TGCAGCGTTGAGGCGCCCCTCCGGACCGGGGAGCTGTTTTTT. Residues: CSVEAPLRTGELFF.

The chain couples TRBV19 to TRBJ1-5; D ambiguous. The V end was cut by 3 bases, the J end by 6 bases, with 12 bases between. From germline, CDR1 is LNHDA and CDR2 SQIVND (reference sequence). CDR3 length equals 14 residues. CDR3 sequence reads: CASSIRSAPQPQHF. CDR3 nucleotide sequence: TGTGCCAGTAGTATTCGGTCTGCCCCTCAGCCCCAGCATTTT. The whole variable domain, remainder taken from reference TRBV19 and TRBJ1-5, is DGGITQSPKYLFRKEGQNVTLSCEQNLNHDAMYWYRQDPGQGLRLIYYSQIVNDFQKGDIAEGYSVSREKKESFPLTVTSAQKNPTAFYLCASSIRSAPQPQHFGDGTRLSIL.

The chain recombines TRBV11-2 with TRBJ2-7; TRBD1 matches at 10 bases. The V segment lost 3 bases and the J segment 4 bases; nucleotides outside the gene matches: 6. The CDR3 is 15 amino acids. Germline V CDR1 and CDR2: SGHAT, FQNNGV. DNA of the CDR3: TGTGCCAGCAGCTTGGACAGGGGGAACTATTACGAGCAGTACTTC. Protein sequence: CASSLDRGNYYEQYF.

CDR3 DNA sequence: TGTGCCAGCTCACCAACTACCGGGACAATAAACTACGAGCAGTACTTC. The encoded protein is CASSPTTGTINYEQYF. The genes are TRBV18 and TRBJ2-7; possible D gene TRBD1, 6 bases. Germline V gene sequence: CDR1 KGHSH, CDR2 LQKENI. Trimming pared 2 bases from V and 3 bases from J, leaving 17 bases between. This CDR3 comprises 16 residues.

The chain recombines TRBV9 with TRBJ2-7; D is unresolved. V was cut by 0 bases and J by 4 bases, with 11 bases left in between. Germline V gives CDR1 SGDLS, CDR2 YYNGEE. The CDR3 is 14 residues long. The CDR3 nucleotides are TGTGCCAGCAGCGTAGGGGCGGTTCTGTACGAGCAGTACTTC. Translation: CASSVGAVLYEQYF.

J is TRBJ2-1 and V is TRBV4-3; D is possibly TRBD1 or TRBD2 (5 bases each). This CDR3 is built from 12 residues. Trimming pared 4 bases from V and 7 bases from J, leaving 8 bases between. The germline CDR1 and CDR2 sequences are LGHNA and YSLEER. The CDR3 protein is CASSLEGNEQFF. DNA of the CDR3: TGCGCCAGCAGCCTTGAGGGGAATGAGCAGTTCTTC.

The rearrangement links TRBV6-1 to TRBJ2-2, with a possible D match to TRBD2 (5 bases). The length of the CDR3 is 17 residues. The ends were cut back, 0 bases at V and 1 base at J, with 12 bases in the middle. The germline CDR1 and CDR2 sequences are MNHNS and SASEGT. The CDR3 here is CASSEAEDPGNTGELFF. Written as DNA, the CDR3 is TGTGCCAGCAGTGAAGCGGAGGACCCAGGGAACACCGGGGAGCTGTTTTTT.

This chain uses TRBV5-4 with TRBJ2-3, with D unclear. The CDR3 covers 15 residues. Germline V gives CDR1 SGHNT, CDR2 YYREEE (reference sequence). Trimming stripped 2 bases from V and 4 bases from J, with 14 bases between. Written as DNA, the CDR3 is TGTGCCAGCAGCTTACCCACTTCGTCCCCAGATACGCAGTATTTT. Its translation is CASSLPTSSPDTQYF.

The CDR3 spells CASSVAPGGVETQYF. DNA for the CDR3: TGTGCCAGCAGCGTGGCCCCTGGAGGAGTGGAGACCCAGTACTTC. The chain employs TRBV9 and TRBJ2-5, with D possibly being TRBD2 (5 bases). Trimming removed 2 bases at V and 5 bases at J, with 16 bases between. The germline CDR1 and CDR2 sequences are SGDLS and YYNGEE. This CDR3 is built from 15 residues.

Concerning this clone: Other nucleotide sequences in the sample specify the same CDR3. The chain joins TRBV9 to TRBJ2-7; 11 positions agree with TRBD2. This CDR3 is 16 amino acids long. Germline V lookup: CDR1 SGDLS, CDR2 YYNGEE. The junction had 11 bases not matched to a gene; V was cut back by 4 bases and J by 5 bases. CDR3 nucleotides: TGTGCCAGCAGCCCCGGGGTAGCGGGAGGGCAGAACGAGCAGTACTTC. Protein sequence: CASSPGVAGGQNEQYF.

With respect to this clone: Other DNA sequences in the same sample also yield this CDR3. The chain links TRBV5-1 to TRBJ2-1; TRBD2 matches at 12 bases. This CDR3 contains 15 residues. V was pared by 0 bases and J by 6 bases, with 1 base of the junction left unmatched. Looked up from germline, CDR1 is SGHRS and CDR2 is YFSETQ. CDR3 in amino acids: CASSLGLAGVNEQFF. Here the CDR3 DNA reads TGCGCCAGCAGCTTGGGACTAGCGGGGGTCAATGAGCAGTTCTTC.

The chain joins TRBV18 to TRBJ1-2; unclear D gene. This CDR3 has 13 amino acids. Per the germline V gene, CDR1 is KGHSH and CDR2 is LQKENI. Trimming shortened V by 0 bases and J by 7 bases, and 9 bases separated the two germline ends. This chain's CDR3 is CASSPPGTPGYTF. The DNA for the CDR3 is TGTGCCAGCTCACCACCCGGAACACCTGGCTACACCTTC. The entire variable domain, with the rest obtained from reference TRBV18 and TRBJ1-2, is as follows: NAGVMQNPRHLVRRRGQEARLRCSPMKGHSHVYWYRQLPEEGLKFMVYLQKENIIDESGMPKERFSAEFPKEGPSILRIQQVVRGDSAAYFCASSPPGTPGYTFGSGTRLTVV.

The chain has TRBV5-1 and TRBJ2-2; possible D gene TRBD1, 5 bases. V lost 0 bases and J 7 bases, leaving 13 bases between the germline ends. In germline, CDR1 is SGHRS, CDR2 YFSETQ. CDR3 length: 15 residues. The CDR3 sequence is CASSLVAGQDGELFF. CDR3 bases: TGCGCCAGCAGCTTGGTGGCAGGGCAGGACGGGGAGCTGTTTTTT.